This T cell receptor beta chain was captured by sequencing in a study of CD8 T cells in ankylosing spondylitis. Overall study findings and caveats: Reportedly, matched ankylosing spondylitis synovial fluid was significantly enriched for disease-linked clones.

In its sample, this clonotype was seen many times. Antigen specificity is unknown. The CDR3 sequence is 13 residues long. Germline lookup yields CDR1 DFQATT and CDR2 SNEGSKA (reference sequence). The junction had 8 bases not matched to a gene; V was cut back by 3 bases and J by 6 bases. Via MiXCR, TCRdb re-called the 5' RACE reads, giving one row per CDR3 protein. The table shows about 130,000 distinct CDR3 sequences, with around 7% occurring only once. This sequence originates from a male donor with ankylosing spondylitis or in good health (not recorded which). The specimen was blood, either unsorted or a sorted T cell fraction (not recorded which). V gene TRBV20-1 combines with J gene TRBJ2-7, with 7 bases that match TRBD2. The CDR3 sequence: CSASGGSNPEQYF. In DNA form, the CDR3 reads TGCAGTGCTAGTGGCGGGAGTAACCCCGAGCAGTACTTC.